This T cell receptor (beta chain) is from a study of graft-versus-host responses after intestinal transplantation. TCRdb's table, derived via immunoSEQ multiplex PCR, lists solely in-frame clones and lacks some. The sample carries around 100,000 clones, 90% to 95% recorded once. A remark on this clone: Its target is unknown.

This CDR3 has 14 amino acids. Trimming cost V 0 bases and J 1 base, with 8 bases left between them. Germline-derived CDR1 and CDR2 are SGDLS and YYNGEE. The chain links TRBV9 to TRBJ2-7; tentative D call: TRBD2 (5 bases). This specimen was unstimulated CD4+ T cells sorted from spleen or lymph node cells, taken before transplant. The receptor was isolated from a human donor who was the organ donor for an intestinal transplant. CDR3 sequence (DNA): TGTGCCAGCAGCGTAGAACCGGGATCCTACGAGCAGTACTTC. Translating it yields CASSVEPGSYEQYF.